This T cell receptor (beta chain) comes out of a study of cytomegalovirus exposure and HLA in healthy donors. On this clone: As yet, its antigen is unknown.

60 Vbeta and 13 Jbeta primers were used in PCR. Generated by immunoSEQ multiplex PCR, the TCRdb table keeps only in-frame clones and is missing some. The sample contains 100,000 to 150,000 clones, around three quarters of which appear only once. Study-level results: The study found most TCR sequences rare, yet found some public TCRs in many donors. A prior analysis recorded that most TCR beta V segments were productive about 90% or about 30% of the time.

Germline CDR1 and CDR2: SGHTA and FQGTGA. The CDR3 has 15 amino acids. V gave up 2 bases and J gave up 4 bases; unmatched junction bases: 3. As for the donors, each was a healthy bone marrow donor. Although they were nominally healthy when sampled, donors likely had unrecorded immune exposures. The chain uses TRBV7-3 and TRBJ1-1; TRBD1 aligns across 11 bases. The TCR sequence derives from a woman between 45 and 60 years old in good health and CMV-seronegative. The material sequenced was PBMCs. For the CDR3, the DNA is TGTGCCAGCAGCTTAGACGGGACAGGGGGCACTGAAGCTTTCTTT. This sequence encodes CASSLDGTGGTEAFF.